This entry concerns a single T cell receptor beta chain. The antigen remains unidentified. Measured with immunoSEQ multiplex PCR; TCRdb has only the in-frame clones, and not every one. There are tens of thousands of clones in the sample; about four fifths occur only once, and approximately 8.8% lies in the top ten. The data belong to a study of PD-L1 blockade in urothelial cancer. Turning to the study itself: About 90% of the 29 patients were males with bladder-origin urothelial cancer.

Overall study findings and caveats: By 3 weeks, tumor-associated blood clones had expanded more in durable-benefit patients.

Specified time point: peripheral blood 6 weeks after treatment start. Every patient provided from 1 to 8 samples, collected pretreatment and on-treatment. CDR3 length: 18 amino acids. The germline V gene encodes CDR1 SGHRS and CDR2 YFSETQ. V shed 0 bases, J shed 4 bases, and the junction held 13 bases outside the gene matches. The origin of this receptor is a man aged 70 or older with urothelial cancer. This chain joins TRBV5-1 and TRBJ2-1; 7 bases are a match to TRBD2. Sequencing was performed on PBMCs, taken around atezolizumab (anti-PD-L1) treatment. Written as DNA, the CDR3 is TGCGCCAGCAGCTTGGCGAATTTAGCGGGCCCCCCTTACAATGAGCAGTTCTTC. It codes for CASSLANLAGPPYNEQFF.